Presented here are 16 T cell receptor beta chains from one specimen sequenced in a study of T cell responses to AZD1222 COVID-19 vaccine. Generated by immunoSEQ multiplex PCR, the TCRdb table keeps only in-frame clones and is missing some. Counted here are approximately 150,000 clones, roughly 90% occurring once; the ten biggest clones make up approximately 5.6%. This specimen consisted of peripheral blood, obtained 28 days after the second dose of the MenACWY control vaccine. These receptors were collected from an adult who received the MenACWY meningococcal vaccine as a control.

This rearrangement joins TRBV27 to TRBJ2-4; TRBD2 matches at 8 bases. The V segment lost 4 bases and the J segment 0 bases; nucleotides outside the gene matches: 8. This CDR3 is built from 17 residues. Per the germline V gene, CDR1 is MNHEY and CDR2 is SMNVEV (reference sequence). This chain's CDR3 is CASSYGGGQVAKNIQYF. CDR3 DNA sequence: TGTGCCAGCAGTTATGGCGGGGGGCAAGTAGCCAAAAACATTCAGTACTTC.

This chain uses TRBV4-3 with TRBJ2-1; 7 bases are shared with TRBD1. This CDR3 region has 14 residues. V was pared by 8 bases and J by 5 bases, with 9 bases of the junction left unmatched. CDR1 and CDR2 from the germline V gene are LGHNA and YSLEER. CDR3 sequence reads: CASGPGQKNNEQFF. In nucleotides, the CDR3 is TGCGCCAGCGGACCGGGACAGAAAAACAATGAGCAGTTCTTC.

The chain's CDR3 is CASSLGQGAGETQYF. The DNA for the CDR3 is TGTGCCAGCAGCTTGGGACAGGGGGCCGGTGAGACCCAGTACTTC. The chain employs TRBV7-2 and TRBJ2-5; 12 nucleotides agree with TRBD1. V dropped 3 bases and J dropped 5; count of bases not matched to a gene: 4. Germline CDR1 and CDR2: SGHTA and FQGNSA. CDR3 length equals 15 residues.

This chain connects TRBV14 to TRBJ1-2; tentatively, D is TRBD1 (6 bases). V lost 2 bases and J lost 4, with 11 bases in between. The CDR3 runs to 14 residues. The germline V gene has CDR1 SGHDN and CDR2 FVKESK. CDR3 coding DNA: TGTGCCAGCAGCCAAAAGTCGGGGGCCTATGGCTACACCTTC. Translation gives CASSQKSGAYGYTF.

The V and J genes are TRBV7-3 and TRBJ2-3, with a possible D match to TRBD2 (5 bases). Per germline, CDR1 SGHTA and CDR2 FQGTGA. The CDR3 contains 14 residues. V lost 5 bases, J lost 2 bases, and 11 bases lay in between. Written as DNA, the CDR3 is TGTGCCAGCAGCCCAGGACTGGACACAGATACGCAGTATTTT. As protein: CASSPGLDTDTQYF.

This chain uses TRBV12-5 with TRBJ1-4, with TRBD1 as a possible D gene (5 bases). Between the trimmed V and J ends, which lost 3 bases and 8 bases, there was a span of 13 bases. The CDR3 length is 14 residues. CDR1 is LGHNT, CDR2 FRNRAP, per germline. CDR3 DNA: TGTGCTAGTGGTTTTATCAGGGTAGGGGAAAAACTGTTTTTT. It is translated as CASGFIRVGEKLFF.

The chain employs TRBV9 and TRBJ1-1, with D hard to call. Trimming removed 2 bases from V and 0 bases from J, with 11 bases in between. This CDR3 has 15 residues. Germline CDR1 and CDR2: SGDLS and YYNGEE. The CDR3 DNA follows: TGTGCCAGCAGCGTGGGAGGGAGGATGAACACTGAAGCTTTCTTT. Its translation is CASSVGGRMNTEAFF.

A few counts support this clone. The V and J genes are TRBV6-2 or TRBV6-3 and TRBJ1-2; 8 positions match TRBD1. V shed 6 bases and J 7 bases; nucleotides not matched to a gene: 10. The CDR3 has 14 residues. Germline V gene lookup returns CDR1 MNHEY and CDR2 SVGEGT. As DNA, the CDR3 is TGTGCCAGCAGCCGAGCAGGGGGCGCCGGTGGCTACACCTTC. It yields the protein CASSRAGGAGGYTF.

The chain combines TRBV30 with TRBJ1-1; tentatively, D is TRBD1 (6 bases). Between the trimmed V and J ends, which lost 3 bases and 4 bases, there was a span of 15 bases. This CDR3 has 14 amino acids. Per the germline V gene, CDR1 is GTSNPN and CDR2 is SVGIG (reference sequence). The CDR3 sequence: CAWRATDRPTEAFF. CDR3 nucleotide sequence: TGTGCCTGGAGAGCCACTGACAGGCCCACTGAAGCTTTCTTT.

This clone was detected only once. The CDR3 here is CASSLALRQSTYEQYF. The CDR3 DNA sequence: TGTGCCAGCAGCTTAGCGCTACGGCAGTCTACGTACGAGCAGTACTTC. The chain employs TRBV7-2 and TRBJ2-7; no reliable D call. V was trimmed by 0 bases and J by 4 bases, leaving 16 bases between them. The CDR3 contains 16 residues. Germline CDR1 is SGHTA and CDR2 is FQGNSA. Filled out from reference TRBV7-2 and TRBJ2-7, the complete variable domain reads GAGVSQSPSNKVTEKGKDVELRCDPISGHTALYWYRQSLGQGLEFLIYFQGNSAPDKSGLPSDRFSAERTGGSVSTLTIQRTQQEDSAVYLCASSLALRQSTYEQYFGPGTRLTVT.

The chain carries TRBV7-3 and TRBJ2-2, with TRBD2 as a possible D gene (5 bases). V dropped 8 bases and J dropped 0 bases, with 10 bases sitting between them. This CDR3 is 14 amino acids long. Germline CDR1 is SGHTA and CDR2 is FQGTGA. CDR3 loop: CASRTGANTGELFF. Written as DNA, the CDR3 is TGTGCCAGCCGCACCGGGGCGAACACCGGGGAGCTGTTTTTT.

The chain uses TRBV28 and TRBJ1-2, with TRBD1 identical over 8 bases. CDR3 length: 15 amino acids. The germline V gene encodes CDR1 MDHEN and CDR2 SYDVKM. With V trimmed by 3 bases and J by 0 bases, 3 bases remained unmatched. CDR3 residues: CASSFRGLPNYGYTF. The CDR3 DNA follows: TGTGCCAGCAGTTTCAGGGGGCTTCCTAACTATGGCTACACCTTC.

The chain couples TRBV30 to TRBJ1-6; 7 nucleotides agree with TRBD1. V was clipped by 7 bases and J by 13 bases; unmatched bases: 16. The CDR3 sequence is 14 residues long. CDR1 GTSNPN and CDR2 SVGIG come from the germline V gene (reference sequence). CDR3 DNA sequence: TGTGCCTCCCAACTGACAGGGCCTACTACGCCCCTCCACTTT. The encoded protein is CASQLTGPTTPLHF.

CDR3 loop: CAWSVGGSYNEQFF. Here the CDR3 DNA reads TGTGCCTGGAGTGTAGGGGGATCCTACAATGAGCAGTTCTTC. V usage is TRBV30 and J usage is TRBJ2-1; tentatively, D is TRBD1 (6 bases). The CDR3 is 14 amino acids. Germline CDR1 and CDR2: GTSNPN and SVGIG (reference sequence). V was clipped by 0 bases and J by 1 base, with 7 bases between them.

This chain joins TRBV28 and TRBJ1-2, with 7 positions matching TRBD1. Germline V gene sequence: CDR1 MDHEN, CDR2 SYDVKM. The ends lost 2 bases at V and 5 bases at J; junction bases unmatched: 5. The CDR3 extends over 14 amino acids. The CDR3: CASSLIGGPYGYTF. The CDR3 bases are TGTGCCAGCAGTTTAATAGGGGGCCCTTATGGCTACACCTTC.

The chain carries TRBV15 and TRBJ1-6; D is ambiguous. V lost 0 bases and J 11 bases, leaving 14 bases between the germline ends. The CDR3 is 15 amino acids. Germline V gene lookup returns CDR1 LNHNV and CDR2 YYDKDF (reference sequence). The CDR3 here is CATSRDGRRWTPLHF. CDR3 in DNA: TGTGCCACCAGCAGAGATGGCCGGAGGTGGACACCCCTCCACTTT.